The 30 T cell receptor beta chains below all came from one sample that was sequenced in a study of shared clonotypes between healthy human individuals (dated by TCRdb to about 2020). CD8 naive samples were obtained by positive selection for CCR7 among CD45RO-negative cells, yielding a CD45RA+CCR7+ population from which TemRA cells were excluded. Library creation used the immunoSEQ multiplex PCR assay. TCRdb re-hosts the immuneACCESS table, in-frame sequences only. Its copies lack some clones; in the studies checked, an unresolved V gene accounts for under half of them, and the cause for the rest is not known. The sample records 1.5 million to 2.5 million clones, roughly 94% of which are singletons. Roughly 1.2% of the sample lies in the top ten. The sample was naive CD8+ T cells sorted from blood. The cell subset or site label here, explained by the study, means: CD45RA+CCR7+. The receptors were sampled from a man between 18 and 29 years old in good health.

The V gene is TRBV4-1, the J gene TRBJ2-1; 10 bases align to TRBD2. The CDR3 has 15 amino acids. The germline gives CDR1 MGHRA, CDR2 YSYEKL. Trimming removed 5 bases from V and 8 bases from J; junction bases left unmatched: 9. The DNA for the CDR3 is TGCGCCAGCAGCTACCAGCGGGGGGGCAGAGATGAGCAGTTCTTC. Amino acid sequence: CASSYQRGGRDEQFF.

This clone is a singleton in its sample. The chain links TRBV2 to TRBJ2-2; D is perhaps TRBD2 (6 bases). V gave up 8 bases and J gave up 1 base, with 20 bases separating them. The CDR3 contains 17 residues. In germline, CDR1 is SNHLY, CDR2 FYNNEI. CDR3 in DNA: TGTGCCAGCGGAAGTGTGGGGGAGGTACAGAACACCGGGGAGCTGTTTTTT. It codes for CASGSVGEVQNTGELFF.

The chain combines TRBV11-2 with TRBJ2-3; D unclear. V shed 5 bases and J shed 4 bases, with 19 bases lying between them. In germline, CDR1 is SGHAT, CDR2 FQNNGV. The CDR3 extends over 16 amino acids. The CDR3 is CASSPYPRPSPDTQYF. CDR3 nucleotides: TGTGCCAGCAGCCCCTACCCCAGGCCCTCACCAGATACGCAGTATTTT.

The CDR3 DNA reads as TGTGCCAGCAGTCTCCAGGGGGCGGGAGCTTTCTTT. Translating it yields CASSLQGAGAFF. This chain connects TRBV28 to TRBJ1-1, with 8 positions matching TRBD1. CDR1 and CDR2 (germline): MDHEN, SYDVKM. V lost 5 bases and J lost 10; bases outside the gene matches: 6. The CDR3 covers 12 residues.

The chain is built from TRBV9 and TRBJ1-2; TRBD1 aligns across 8 bases. Germline V lookup: CDR1 SGDLS, CDR2 YYNGEE. The CDR3 extends over 14 amino acids. Trimming cost V 4 bases and J 6 bases; bases outside gene matches: 8. This CDR3 reads CASSQTQGADGYTF. The DNA for the CDR3 is TGTGCCAGCAGCCAAACGCAGGGGGCCGATGGCTACACCTTC.

The V gene is TRBV10-3, the J gene TRBJ2-3, with 9 bases that match TRBD2. The V and J ends lost 7 bases and 2 bases, in that order; junction bases with no gene match: 4. The CDR3 sequence is 14 residues long. CDR1 and CDR2 (germline): ENHRY, SYGVKD. CDR3 sequence: CAINSGGNTDTQYF. CDR3 DNA: TGTGCCATCAATAGCGGGGGCAACACAGATACGCAGTATTTT.

The V call is TRBV11-2, the J call TRBJ2-5, with D maybe TRBD2 (5 bases). The CDR3 has 15 residues. Trimming pared 1 base from V and 1 base from J, leaving 10 bases between. Germline V gene sequence: CDR1 SGHAT, CDR2 FQNNGV. The CDR3 loop is CASSLVSGFQETQYF. The CDR3 DNA reads as TGTGCCAGCAGCTTAGTATCGGGATTCCAAGAGACCCAGTACTTC.

The chain employs TRBV9 and TRBJ2-1; 9 bases map to TRBD2. V trimming: 4 bases; J trimming: 6 bases; junction bases outside the gene matches: 5. This CDR3 has 14 residues. Looked up from germline, CDR1 is SGDLS and CDR2 is YYNGEE. CDR3: CASSLGGRANEQFF. DNA for the CDR3: TGTGCCAGCAGCTTAGGCGGGAGGGCCAATGAGCAGTTCTTC.

The chain is built from TRBV7-8 and TRBJ2-5; 11 bases fit TRBD1. Germline V gene data show CDR1 as SGHVS and CDR2 as FQNEAQ. V trimming: 6 bases; J trimming: 1 base; junction bases outside the gene matches: 7. The CDR3 covers 16 residues. The CDR3 sequence is CASRRGTGGPQETQYF. Here the CDR3 DNA reads TGTGCCAGCAGGCGAGGGACAGGGGGGCCCCAAGAGACCCAGTACTTC.

This sequence joins TRBV30 and TRBJ2-1; D is possibly TRBD2 (5 bases). V dropped 1 base and J dropped 8 bases, with 9 bases sitting between them. The CDR3 extends over 12 amino acids. CDR1 is GTSNPN and CDR2 is SVGIG in the germline V gene (reference sequence). The CDR3 nucleotides read TGTGCCTGGAGTGCACTAGTCCATGAGCAGTTCTTC. Its protein is CAWSALVHEQFF.

The chain has TRBV7-8 and TRBJ2-7, with TRBD2 identical over 9 bases. CDR1 SGHVS and CDR2 FQNEAQ come from the germline V gene. Losses at the gene ends were 5 bases for V and 2 bases for J; bases not matched to a gene: 4. This CDR3 is 14 amino acids long. The CDR3 DNA is TGTGCCAGCAGCCCCCTAGCGGGACCCTACGAGCAGTACTTC. This translates into CASSPLAGPYEQYF.

The chain links TRBV5-6 to TRBJ2-1; 7 bases line up with TRBD1. Germline V CDR1 and CDR2: SGHDT, YYEEEE. The CDR3 is 15 amino acids. With 4 bases clipped from V and 4 bases from J, the junction kept 8 bases outside the gene matches. CDR3 region: CASSPGDRIYNEQFF. The DNA for the CDR3 is TGTGCCAGCAGCCCCGGGGACAGAATTTACAATGAGCAGTTCTTC.

V and J are TRBV9 and TRBJ2-7; 8 bases fit TRBD1. V shed 3 bases, J shed 5 bases, and the junction held 16 bases outside the gene matches. Germline V gene lookup returns CDR1 SGDLS and CDR2 YYNGEE. The CDR3 extends over 17 amino acids. CDR3 in amino acids: CASSGQHKWTGSDEQYF. CDR3 bases: TGTGCCAGCAGCGGACAACATAAATGGACAGGGTCGGACGAGCAGTACTTC.

The gene calls are TRBV27 and TRBJ2-2, with 10 nucleotides matching TRBD2. Germline CDR1 is MNHEY and CDR2 is SMNVEV (reference sequence). CDR3 size: 19 residues. The junction had 9 bases not matched to a gene; V was cut back by 2 bases and J by 0 bases. DNA for the CDR3: TGTGCCAGCAGTTTACGATCCGGGACTAGCGTCTCGAACACCGGGGAGCTGTTTTTT. This encodes CASSLRSGTSVSNTGELFF.

Comments on this clone: The same CDR3 is also encoded by other DNA sequences in this sample. The rearrangement uses TRBV7-9 and TRBJ1-2, with TRBD1 matching 8 bases. The CDR3 is 15 amino acids. The V gene's germline CDR1 is SEHNR and CDR2 FQNEAQ (reference sequence). With V trimmed by 1 base and J by 5 bases, 6 bases remained unmatched. In DNA form, the CDR3 reads TGTGCCAGCAGCTTAGGAGGACAGGGACTTTATGGCTACACCTTC. Residues: CASSLGGQGLYGYTF.

This rearrangement joins TRBV11-2 to TRBJ2-3, with 7 bases identical to TRBD1. The CDR3 loop spans 10 amino acids. Germline CDR1 and CDR2: SGHAT and FQNNGV. Trimming at V came to 6 bases and at J to 11 bases, leaving 2 bases not matched to a gene. CDR3 DNA sequence: TGTGCCAGCAGGGGACAGAGGCAGTATTTT. Amino acids: CASRGQRQYF.

This clone was seen only a few times. The CDR3 DNA sequence: TGCGCCAGCAGCCAACGTGGCGGGTTAGGAACTGAAGCTTTCTTT. The encoded protein is CASSQRGGLGTEAFF. The J gene is TRBJ1-1, the V gene TRBV4-1; D unclear. V was pared by 2 bases and J by 5 bases, with 15 bases between. In germline, CDR1 is MGHRA, CDR2 YSYEKL. The CDR3 contains 15 residues.

This rearrangement joins TRBV5-4 to TRBJ2-7; D gene uncertain. V gave up 3 bases and J gave up 6 bases, with 10 bases separating them. Germline CDR1 reads SGHNT; CDR2 reads YYREEE (reference sequence). This CDR3 contains 12 residues. CDR3 in DNA: TGTGCCAGCAGCTACACAGCGTCCGAGCAGTACTTC. Protein: CASSYTASEQYF.

This rearrangement joins TRBV5-8 to TRBJ1-2; D possibly corresponds to TRBD1 (6 bases). CDR3 length: 17 amino acids. V was pared by 0 bases and J by 3 bases, with 18 bases between. Germline CDR1 reads SGHTS; CDR2 reads YDEGEE. CDR3 DNA sequence: TGTGCCAGCAGCTTGGGGGGGGCCGGTCAGGCGTACTATGGCTACACCTTC. The encoded protein is CASSLGGAGQAYYGYTF.

The gene calls are TRBV4-1 and TRBJ2-5, with 9 bases identical to TRBD1. The junction had 6 bases not matched to a gene; V was cut back by 5 bases and J by 2 bases. The CDR3 length is 15 residues. CDR1 MGHRA and CDR2 YSYEKL come from the germline V gene. Written as DNA, the CDR3 is TGCGCCAGCAGCGTCCGGGACAGGGCGCAAGAGACCCAGTACTTC. It translates to CASSVRDRAQETQYF.

This chain uses TRBV7-9 with TRBJ1-6; weak D call: TRBD1 (5 bases). CDR3 length equals 15 residues. CDR1 is SEHNR and CDR2 is FQNEAQ in the germline V gene (reference sequence). The V and J ends lost 0 bases and 12 bases respectively, with 15 bases between them. The CDR3 here is CASSLAESRGGPLHF. As DNA, the CDR3 is TGTGCCAGCAGCTTAGCGGAAAGCCGGGGGGGACCCCTCCACTTT. The full variable domain, with the rest looked up from reference TRBV7-9 and TRBJ1-6, is DTGVSQNPRHKITKRGQNVTFRCDPISEHNRLYWYRQTLGQGPEFLTYFQNEAQLEKSRLLSDRFSAERPKGSFSTLEIQRTEQGDSAMYLCASSLAESRGGPLHFGNGTRLTVT.

V is TRBV7-9 and J is TRBJ1-1; D remains unclear. Trimming removed 5 bases from V and 3 bases from J, with 13 bases in between. Germline V CDR1 and CDR2: SEHNR, FQNEAQ (reference sequence). The CDR3 covers 14 residues. The CDR3 nucleotides read TGTGCCAGCAGCCCCCAGGACGGGTACACTGAAGCTTTCTTT. Translated, it gives CASSPQDGYTEAFF.

The J gene is TRBJ1-5, the V gene TRBV28; D possibly corresponds to TRBD1 (5 bases). Germline CDR1 is MDHEN and CDR2 is SYDVKM. V lost 3 bases to trimming and J lost 11 bases, with 29 bases between them. The CDR3 extends over 18 amino acids. The CDR3 loop reads CASSFPRGAATLSMAQHF. CDR3 sequence (DNA): TGTGCCAGCAGTTTCCCACGTGGGGCGGCGACCCTGTCCATGGCCCAGCATTTT.

V and J are TRBV19 and TRBJ2-5; 13 bases are a match to TRBD2. The CDR3 runs to 16 residues. Germline CDR1 reads LNHDA; CDR2 reads SQIVND (reference sequence). V shed 6 bases and J 0 bases; nucleotides not matched to a gene: 4. The DNA of the CDR3 is TGTGCCAGTAGCCCGACTAGCGGGGGGTACCAAGAGACCCAGTACTTC. Translation gives CASSPTSGGYQETQYF.

The chain employs TRBV10-1 and TRBJ2-7; 8 bases align to TRBD2. The CDR3 is 14 amino acids. With 5 bases clipped from V and 5 bases from J, the junction kept 8 bases outside the gene matches. The germline gives CDR1 WNHNN, CDR2 SYGVQD (reference sequence). The CDR3 spells CASSSGGSPHEQYF. In DNA, the CDR3 is TGCGCCAGCAGTAGCGGGGGTAGCCCCCACGAGCAGTACTTC.

V usage is TRBV28 and J usage is TRBJ2-2; either TRBD1 or TRBD2 may supply D (5 bases each). The CDR3 length is 18 residues. Trimming pared 3 bases from V and 1 base from J, leaving 18 bases between. Germline CDR1 MDHEN, CDR2 SYDVKM. CDR3 coding DNA: TGTGCCAGCAGTTTCAGGACGGGGCGATTAAAGAACACCGGGGAGCTGTTTTTT. This gives the protein CASSFRTGRLKNTGELFF.

The chain has TRBV9 and TRBJ1-4, with no clear D. The CDR3 loop spans 14 amino acids. Trimming stripped 3 bases from V and 3 bases from J, with 9 bases between. CDR1 is SGDLS and CDR2 is YYNGEE in the germline V gene. CDR3 sequence: CASSGGSANEKLFF. The CDR3 DNA is TGTGCCAGCAGCGGGGGTTCTGCTAATGAAAAACTGTTTTTT.

V gene TRBV7-9 combines with J gene TRBJ2-5; unclear D gene. Germline loops: CDR1 SEHNR, CDR2 FQNEAQ (reference sequence). The V end lost 1 base, the J end lost 1 base, and 10 bases lay between the germline ends. The CDR3 runs 15 residues. This CDR3 is CASSLEPSTQETQYF. CDR3 DNA: TGTGCCAGCAGCTTAGAACCCTCTACCCAAGAGACCCAGTACTTC. Complete variable domain (other parts from reference TRBV7-9 and TRBJ2-5): DTGVSQNPRHKITKRGQNVTFRCDPISEHNRLYWYRQTLGQGPEFLTYFQNEAQLEKSRLLSDRFSAERPKGSFSTLEIQRTEQGDSAMYLCASSLEPSTQETQYFGPGTRLLVL.

Of note for this clone: The same CDR3 is also encoded by other DNA sequences in this sample. The chain has TRBV9 and TRBJ2-2; D is undetermined. CDR3 length: 13 amino acids. Germline CDR1 and CDR2: SGDLS and YYNGEE. V lost 0 bases and J lost 7, with 7 bases in between. The CDR3 DNA is TGTGCCAGCAGCGTAGAGGGTAGCGGGGAGCTGTTTTTT. It translates to CASSVEGSGELFF.

The rearrangement links TRBV27 to TRBJ1-1; 7 bases match TRBD1. This CDR3 is built from 15 residues. From germline, CDR1 is MNHEY and CDR2 SMNVEV (reference sequence). Germline trimming cut 5 bases from V and 0 bases from J; bases unmatched to any gene: 6. CDR3: CASSVAGGVNTEAFF. The DNA for the CDR3 is TGTGCCAGCAGTGTCGCAGGGGGGGTGAACACTGAAGCTTTCTTT.